This TCR beta chain was sequenced during a study of shared clonotypes between healthy human individuals. Study-level results: Compared with clonotypes that all four donors shared, non-shared clonotypes had lower generation probabilities.

Sequencing was performed with immunoSEQ multiplex PCR; in TCRdb, only in-frame clones are kept and a portion is missing. In the table there are around 1.5 million clones, approximately 98% of which are singletons. This clone occurred once. Its cognate antigen is unknown. The CDR3 extends over 15 amino acids. Germline V gene data show CDR1 as SGHRS and CDR2 as YFSETQ. Trimming left V 5 bases short and J 4 bases short, with 16 bases between. Sequenced input: naive CD4+ T cells sorted from blood. Described subset: CD45RA+ positively selected. The source is a man aged 25 to 40 in good health. The rearrangement links TRBV5-1 to TRBJ2-1, with D perhaps being TRBD1 or TRBD2 (5 bases each). Here the CDR3 DNA reads TGCGCCAGCAGTCCCGGGACCCTGGGGTACAATGAGCAGTTCTTC. Translated: CASSPGTLGYNEQFF. Variable domain in full (rest from reference TRBV5-1 and TRBJ2-1): KAGVTQTPRYLIKTRGQQVTLSCSPISGHRSVSWYQQTPGQGLQFLFEYFSETQRNKGNFPGRFSGRQFSNSRSEMNVSTLELGDSALYLCASSPGTLGYNEQFFGPGTRLTVL.